This T cell receptor (beta chain) was obtained from a study of CD8+ T cells in alopecia areata. Whole-study context: A regimen of oral tofacitinib, 5 to 10 mg twice daily, was given to treated patients. Percent affected scalp area, the SALT score, rated treated patients' severity.

Whole-study findings and limits: A large proportion of expanded lesional clones were detected persisting in scalp and blood during tofacitinib.

Regarding this clone: As yet, its antigen is unknown.

The sample's treatment: oral pan-JAK inhibitor, 5-10 mg twice daily. Researchers took lesional scalp punch biopsies and peripheral blood from people who were alopecia areata patients. CDR1 MDHEN and CDR2 SYDVKM come from the germline V gene. V gave up 8 bases and J gave up 4 bases, with 18 bases separating them. The CDR3 is 14 residues long. Reverse transcribed after extraction, RNA yielded cDNA as the sequencing template. Clones were read by immunoSEQ multiplex PCR, and TCRdb kept only the in-frame ones, dropping some. The table has around 120,000 clones, around 63% seen once. The sample consisted of CD4+ T cells sorted from blood, taken at week 4, from a patient treated with tofacitinib. The sequence derives from a human donor with alopecia areata. The chain links TRBV28 to TRBJ2-7, with D perhaps matching TRBD1 or TRBD2 (5 bases each). The CDR3 DNA is TGTGCCAGCGTCCCTTCGGGGCCGCGGTACGAGCAGTACTTC. The encoded protein is CASVPSGPRYEQYF.